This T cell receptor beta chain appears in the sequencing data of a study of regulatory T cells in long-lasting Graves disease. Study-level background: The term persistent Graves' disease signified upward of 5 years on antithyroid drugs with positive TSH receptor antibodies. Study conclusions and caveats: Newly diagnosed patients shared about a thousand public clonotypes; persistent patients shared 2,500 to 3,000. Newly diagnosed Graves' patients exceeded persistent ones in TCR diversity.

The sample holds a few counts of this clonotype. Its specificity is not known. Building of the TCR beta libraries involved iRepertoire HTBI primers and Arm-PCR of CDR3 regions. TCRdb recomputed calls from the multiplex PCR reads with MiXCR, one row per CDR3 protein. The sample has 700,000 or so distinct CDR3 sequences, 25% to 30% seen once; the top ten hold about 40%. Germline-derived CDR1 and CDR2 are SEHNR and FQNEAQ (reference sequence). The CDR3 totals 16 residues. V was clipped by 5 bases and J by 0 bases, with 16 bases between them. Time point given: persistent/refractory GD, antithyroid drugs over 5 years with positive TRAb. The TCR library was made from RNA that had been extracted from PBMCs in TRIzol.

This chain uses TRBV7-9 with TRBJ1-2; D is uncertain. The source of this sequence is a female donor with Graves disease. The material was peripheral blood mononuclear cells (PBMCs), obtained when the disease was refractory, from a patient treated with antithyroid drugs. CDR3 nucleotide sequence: TGTGCCAGCAGCCCCGGGGTGGAAAAGACTAACTATGGCTACACCTTC. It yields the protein CASSPGVEKTNYGYTF. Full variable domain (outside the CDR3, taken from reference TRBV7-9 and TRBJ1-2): DTGVSQNPRHKITKRGQNVTFRCDPISEHNRLYWYRQTLGQGPEFLTYFQNEAQLEKSRLLSDRFSAERPKGSFSTLEIQRTEQGDSAMYLCASSPGVEKTNYGYTFGSGTRLTVV.